The source of this T cell receptor beta chain is a study of early T cells in non-severe SARS-CoV-2 infection. This clonotype was counted a few times. The germline gives CDR1 SQVTM, CDR2 ANQGSEA. The ends were cut back, 6 bases at V and 1 base at J, with 7 bases in the middle. CDR3 length: 12 amino acids. TCRdb recomputed calls from the 5' RACE reads with MiXCR, one row per CDR3 protein. Of around 52,000 distinct CDR3 sequences listed, roughly 12% were seen once; the top ten hold around 2.8%. The V and J genes are TRBV29-1 and TRBJ1-5, with D unclear. The sample consisted of whole blood. The receptor was isolated from an adult who was a healthcare worker with PCR-confirmed SARS-CoV-2 infection or an uninfected control (not recorded which). The CDR3 protein is CSVRGSNQPQHF. CDR3 nucleotide sequence: TGCAGCGTCCGAGGAAGCAATCAGCCCCAGCATTTT.